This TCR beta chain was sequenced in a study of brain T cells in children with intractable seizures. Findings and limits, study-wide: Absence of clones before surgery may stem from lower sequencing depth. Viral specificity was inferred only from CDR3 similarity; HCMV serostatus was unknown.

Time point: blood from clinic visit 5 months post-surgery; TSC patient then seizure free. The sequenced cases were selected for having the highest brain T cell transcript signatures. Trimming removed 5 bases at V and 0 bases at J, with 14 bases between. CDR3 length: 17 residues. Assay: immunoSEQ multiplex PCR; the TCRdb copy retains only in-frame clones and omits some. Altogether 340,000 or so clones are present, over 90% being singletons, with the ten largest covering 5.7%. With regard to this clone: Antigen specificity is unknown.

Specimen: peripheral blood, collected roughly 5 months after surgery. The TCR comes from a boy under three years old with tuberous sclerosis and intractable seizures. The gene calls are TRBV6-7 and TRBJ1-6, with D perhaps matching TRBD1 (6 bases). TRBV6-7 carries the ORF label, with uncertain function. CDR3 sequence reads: CASSGIQGTSYNSPLHF. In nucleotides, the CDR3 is TGTGCCAGCAGTGGTATACAGGGAACCTCCTATAATTCACCCCTCCACTTT.